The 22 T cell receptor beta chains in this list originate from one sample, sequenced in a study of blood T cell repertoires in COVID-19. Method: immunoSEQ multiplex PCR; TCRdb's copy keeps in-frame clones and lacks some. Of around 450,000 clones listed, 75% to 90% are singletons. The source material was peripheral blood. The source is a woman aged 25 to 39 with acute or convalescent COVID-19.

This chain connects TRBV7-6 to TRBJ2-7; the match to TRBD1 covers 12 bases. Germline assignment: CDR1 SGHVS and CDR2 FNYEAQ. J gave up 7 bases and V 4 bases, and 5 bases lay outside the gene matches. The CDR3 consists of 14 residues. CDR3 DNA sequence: TGTGCCAGCAGCTCCGGGACAGGGGGCGAAGAGCAGTACTTC. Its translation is CASSSGTGGEEQYF.

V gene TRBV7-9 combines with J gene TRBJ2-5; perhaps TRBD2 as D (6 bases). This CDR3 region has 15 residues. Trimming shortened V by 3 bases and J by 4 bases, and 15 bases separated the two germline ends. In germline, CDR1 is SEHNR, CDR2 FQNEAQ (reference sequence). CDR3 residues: CASSFGGAEGETQYF. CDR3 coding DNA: TGTGCCAGCAGCTTTGGCGGGGCTGAGGGAGAGACCCAGTACTTC. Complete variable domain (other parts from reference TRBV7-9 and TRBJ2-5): DTGVSQNPRHKITKRGQNVTFRCDPISEHNRLYWYRQTLGQGPEFLTYFQNEAQLEKSRLLSDRFSAERPKGSFSTLEIQRTEQGDSAMYLCASSFGGAEGETQYFGPGTRLLVL.

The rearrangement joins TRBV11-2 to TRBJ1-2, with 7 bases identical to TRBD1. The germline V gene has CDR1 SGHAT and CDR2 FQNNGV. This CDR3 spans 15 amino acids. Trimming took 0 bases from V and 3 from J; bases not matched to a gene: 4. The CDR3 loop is CASSLDWTGDYGYTF. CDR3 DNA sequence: TGTGCCAGCAGCTTAGACTGGACAGGCGACTATGGCTACACCTTC.

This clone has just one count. Written as DNA, the CDR3 is TGTGCCAGCATGAGGACAGGGGGCAATCAGCCCCAGCATTTT. Amino acid sequence: CASMRTGGNQPQHF. This rearrangement joins TRBV6-5 to TRBJ1-5; TRBD1 matches at 9 bases. The CDR3 contains 14 residues. Germline CDR1 reads MNHEY; CDR2 reads SVGAGI. V lost 7 bases, J lost 2 bases, and 3 bases stayed unmatched.

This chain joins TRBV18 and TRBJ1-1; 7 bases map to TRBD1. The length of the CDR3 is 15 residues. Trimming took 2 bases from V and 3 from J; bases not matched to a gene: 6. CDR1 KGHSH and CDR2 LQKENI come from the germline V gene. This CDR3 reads CASSPSLDRDTEAFF. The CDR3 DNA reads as TGTGCCAGCTCACCATCACTCGACAGGGACACTGAAGCTTTCTTT. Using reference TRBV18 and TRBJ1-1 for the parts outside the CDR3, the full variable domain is NAGVMQNPRHLVRRRGQEARLRCSPMKGHSHVYWYRQLPEEGLKFMVYLQKENIIDESGMPKERFSAEFPKEGPSILRIQQVVRGDSAAYFCASSPSLDRDTEAFFGQGTRLTVV.

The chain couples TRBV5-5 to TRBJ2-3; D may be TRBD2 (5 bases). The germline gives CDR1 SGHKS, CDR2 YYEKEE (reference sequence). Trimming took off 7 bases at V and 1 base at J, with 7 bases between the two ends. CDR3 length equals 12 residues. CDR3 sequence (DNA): TGTGCCAGCTCGGAGGGCACAGATACGCAGTATTTT. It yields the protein CASSEGTDTQYF.

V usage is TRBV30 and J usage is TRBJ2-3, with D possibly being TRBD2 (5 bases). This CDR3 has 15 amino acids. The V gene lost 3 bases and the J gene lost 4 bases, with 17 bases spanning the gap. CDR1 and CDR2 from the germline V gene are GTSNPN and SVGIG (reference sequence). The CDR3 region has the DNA TGTGCCTGGAGCATAGGTCAGCGGCGGCCAGATACGCAGTATTTT. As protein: CAWSIGQRRPDTQYF.

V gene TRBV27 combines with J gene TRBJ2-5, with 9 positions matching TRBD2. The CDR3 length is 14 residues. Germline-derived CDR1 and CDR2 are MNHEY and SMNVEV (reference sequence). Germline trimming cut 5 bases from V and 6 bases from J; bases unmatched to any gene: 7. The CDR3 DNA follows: TGTGCCAGCAGTAGCGGGGGGCACCCCAAGACCCAGTACTTC. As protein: CASSSGGHPKTQYF.

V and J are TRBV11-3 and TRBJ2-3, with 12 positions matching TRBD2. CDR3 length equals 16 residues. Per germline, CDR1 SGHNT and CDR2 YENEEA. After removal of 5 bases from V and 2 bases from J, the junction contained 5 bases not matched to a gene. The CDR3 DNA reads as TGTGCCAGCAGCCGTGGACTAGCGGGATACACAGATACGCAGTATTTT. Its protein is CASSRGLAGYTDTQYF. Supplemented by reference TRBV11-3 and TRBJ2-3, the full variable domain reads EAGVVQSPRYKIIEKKQPVAFWCNPISGHNTLYWYLQNLGQGPELLIRYENEEAVDDSQLPKDRFSAERLKGVDSTLKIQPAELGDSAVYLCASSRGLAGYTDTQYFGPGTRLTVL.

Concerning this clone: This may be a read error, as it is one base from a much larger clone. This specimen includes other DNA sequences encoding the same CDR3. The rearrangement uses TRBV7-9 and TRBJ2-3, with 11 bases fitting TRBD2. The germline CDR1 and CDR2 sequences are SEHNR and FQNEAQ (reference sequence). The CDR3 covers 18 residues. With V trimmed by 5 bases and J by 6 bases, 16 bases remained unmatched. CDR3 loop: CASSPRRGGLAGGDTQYF. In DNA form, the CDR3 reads TGTGCCAGCAGCCCAAGGCGGGGGGGGCTAGCGGGGGGCGATACGCAGTATTTT.

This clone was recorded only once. CDR3 nucleotide sequence: TGCGCCAGCGGGGCCAGGGGGAACACTGAAGCTTTCTTT. The encoded protein is CASGARGNTEAFF. The V gene is TRBV5-1, the J gene TRBJ1-1; D possibly corresponds to TRBD1 (6 bases). Germline CDR1 is SGHRS and CDR2 is YFSETQ. V lost 7 bases and J lost 1, with 11 bases in between. The CDR3 runs to 13 residues.

DNA for the CDR3: TGTGCCAGTAGACCTCTTGACAGGCCGAGGCCCCATTTT. The encoded protein is CASRPLDRPRPHF. The chain is built from TRBV19 and TRBJ1-5; TRBD1 might be the D (6 bases). Trimming removed 6 bases from V and 16 bases from J, with 22 bases in between. From germline, CDR1 is LNHDA and CDR2 SQIVND (reference sequence). The CDR3 runs to 13 residues.

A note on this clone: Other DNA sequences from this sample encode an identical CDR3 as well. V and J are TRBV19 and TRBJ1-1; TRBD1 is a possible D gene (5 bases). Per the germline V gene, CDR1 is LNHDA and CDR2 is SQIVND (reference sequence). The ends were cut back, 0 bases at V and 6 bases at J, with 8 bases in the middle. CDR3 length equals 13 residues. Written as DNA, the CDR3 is TGTGCCAGTAGTATAGATCGGGGGTCTGAAGCTTTCTTT. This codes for CASSIDRGSEAFF.

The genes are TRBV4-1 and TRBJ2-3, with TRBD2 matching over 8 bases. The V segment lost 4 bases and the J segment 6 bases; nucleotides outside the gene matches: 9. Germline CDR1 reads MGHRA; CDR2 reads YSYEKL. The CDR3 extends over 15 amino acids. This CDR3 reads CASSLRLATPDTQYF. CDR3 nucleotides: TGCGCCAGCAGCCTAAGACTAGCGACGCCCGATACGCAGTATTTT.

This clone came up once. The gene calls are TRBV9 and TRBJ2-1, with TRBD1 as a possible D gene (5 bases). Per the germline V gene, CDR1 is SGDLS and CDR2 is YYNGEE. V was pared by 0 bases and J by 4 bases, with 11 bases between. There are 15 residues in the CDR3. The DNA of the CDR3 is TGTGCCAGCAGCGTAGGGAGCGACAGATACAATGAGCAGTTCTTC. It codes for CASSVGSDRYNEQFF. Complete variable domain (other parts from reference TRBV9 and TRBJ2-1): DSGVTQTPKHLITATGQRVTLRCSPRSGDLSVYWYQQSLDQGLQFLIQYYNGEERAKGNILERFSAQQFPDLHSELNLSSLELGDSALYFCASSVGSDRYNEQFFGPGTRLTVL.

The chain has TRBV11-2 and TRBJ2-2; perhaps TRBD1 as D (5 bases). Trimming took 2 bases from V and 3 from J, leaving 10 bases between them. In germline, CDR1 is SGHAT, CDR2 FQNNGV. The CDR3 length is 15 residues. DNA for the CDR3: TGTGCCAGCAGCTTAAGCAGGGTTCACACCGGGGAGCTGTTTTTT. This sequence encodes CASSLSRVHTGELFF.

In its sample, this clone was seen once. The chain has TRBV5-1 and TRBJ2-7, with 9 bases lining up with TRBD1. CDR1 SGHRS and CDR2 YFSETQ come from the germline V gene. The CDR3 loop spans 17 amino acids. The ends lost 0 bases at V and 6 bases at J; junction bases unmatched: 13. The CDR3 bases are TGCGCCAGCAGCTTGGCCTTACAGGGGGCGACGTCTCGCGAGCAGTACTTC. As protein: CASSLALQGATSREQYF.

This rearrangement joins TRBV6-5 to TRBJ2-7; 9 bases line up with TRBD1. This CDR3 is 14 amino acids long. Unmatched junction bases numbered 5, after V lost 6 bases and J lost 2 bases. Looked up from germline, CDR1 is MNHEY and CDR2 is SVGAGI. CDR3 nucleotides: TGTGCCAGCAGAAGGGACAGGGTTACCTACGAGCAGTACTTC. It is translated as CASRRDRVTYEQYF.

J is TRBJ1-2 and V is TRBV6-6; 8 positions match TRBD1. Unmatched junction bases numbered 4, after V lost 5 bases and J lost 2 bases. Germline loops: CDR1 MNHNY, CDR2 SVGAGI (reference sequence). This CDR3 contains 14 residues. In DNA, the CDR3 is TGTGCCAGCAGTGACAGACAGGGGAACTATGGCTACACCTTC. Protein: CASSDRQGNYGYTF.

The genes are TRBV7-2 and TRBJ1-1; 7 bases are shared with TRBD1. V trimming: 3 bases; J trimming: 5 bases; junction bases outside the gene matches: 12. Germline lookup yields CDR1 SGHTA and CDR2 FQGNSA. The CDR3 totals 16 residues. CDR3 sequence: CASSLGQTRRGTEAFF. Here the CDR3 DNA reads TGTGCCAGCAGCTTGGGACAGACGAGAAGAGGAACTGAAGCTTTCTTT.

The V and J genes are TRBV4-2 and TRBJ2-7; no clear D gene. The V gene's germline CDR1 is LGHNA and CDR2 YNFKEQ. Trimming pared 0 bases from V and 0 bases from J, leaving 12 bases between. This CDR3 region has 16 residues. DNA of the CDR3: TGTGCCAGCAGCCAAGATTTTGGCACCTTCTCCTACGAGCAGTACTTC. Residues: CASSQDFGTFSYEQYF.

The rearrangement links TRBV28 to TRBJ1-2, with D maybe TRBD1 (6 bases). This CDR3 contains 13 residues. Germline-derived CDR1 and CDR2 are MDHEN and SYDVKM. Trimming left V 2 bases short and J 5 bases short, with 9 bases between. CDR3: CASSLGQTYGYTF. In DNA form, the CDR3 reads TGTGCCAGCAGTTTAGGACAGACATATGGCTACACCTTC.